One sample yielded the 32 T cell receptor beta chains listed below, sequenced in a study of CD8 T cells in ankylosing spondylitis. General study findings and limits: The study identified a TCR beta motif of several highly homologous variants that appeared characteristic of ankylosing spondylitis blood.

Antigens for these TCRs are unknown. TCRdb independently ran MiXCR on the 5' RACE reads; one entry per CDR3 protein. The data contain a few hundred thousand distinct CDR3 sequences, 20% to 25% of them singletons. The material sequenced was blood, either unsorted or a sorted T cell fraction (not recorded which). These receptors were collected from a male donor with ankylosing spondylitis.

This clonotype was observed a few times. J is TRBJ2-2 and V is TRBV7-8; 7 nucleotides line up with TRBD1. V dropped 4 bases and J dropped 1; count of bases not matched to a gene: 6. This CDR3 is 16 amino acids long. Germline values: CDR1 SGHVS, CDR2 FQNEAQ. The CDR3: CASSYSGTENTGELFF. The CDR3 DNA is TGTGCCAGCAGCTATTCCGGGACAGAGAACACCGGGGAGCTGTTTTTT.

V usage is TRBV7-2 and J usage is TRBJ2-5, with 7 bases identical to TRBD1. Germline CDR1 reads SGHTA; CDR2 reads FQGNSA. Germline trimming cut 6 bases from V and 6 bases from J; bases unmatched to any gene: 13. CDR3 length: 15 residues. CDR3 residues: CASRPSLTGIQTQYF. The CDR3 DNA follows: TGTGCCAGCAGACCATCGTTGACAGGGATCCAGACCCAGTACTTC.

The chain links TRBV6-1 to TRBJ2-1, with 10 bases identical to TRBD2. The germline V gene encodes CDR1 MNHNS and CDR2 SASEGT. Losses at the gene ends were 7 bases for V and 7 bases for J; bases not matched to a gene: 10. The CDR3 covers 15 residues. In DNA, the CDR3 is TGTGCCAGCAAGGGGGCTAGCGGGAGTGTAAATGAGCAGTTCTTC. This encodes CASKGASGSVNEQFF.

The chain combines TRBV7-2 with TRBJ1-2; D not certain. V lost 1 base, J lost 8 bases, and 17 bases lay in between. The length of the CDR3 is 15 residues. CDR1 and CDR2 from the germline V gene are SGHTA and FQGNSA. For the CDR3, the DNA is TGTGCCAGCAGCTTAGATCCCGGGTCCAACCGGGGCTACACCTTC. This gives the protein CASSLDPGSNRGYTF.

The rearrangement links TRBV30 to TRBJ2-3, with no clear D. V lost 4 bases, J lost 2 bases, and 22 bases lay in between. Germline CDR1 is GTSNPN and CDR2 is SVGIG (reference sequence). The CDR3 is made up of 17 amino acids. CDR3 in amino acids: CAWNPSIPGTITDTQYF. The CDR3 bases are TGTGCCTGGAACCCCTCAATCCCGGGTACCATCACAGATACGCAGTATTTT.

This clonotype came up a few times. The chain is built from TRBV7-2 and TRBJ1-3; the D is unclear. V lost 5 bases, J lost 4 bases, and 15 bases lay in between. Germline V lookup: CDR1 SGHTA, CDR2 FQGNSA. CDR3 size: 15 residues. The CDR3: CASSLIPDPGNTIYF. The CDR3 bases are TGTGCCAGCAGCCTAATTCCGGACCCGGGAAACACCATATATTTT.

The rearrangement joins TRBV27 to TRBJ2-7, with TRBD1 as a possible D gene (6 bases). This CDR3 is built from 16 residues. The germline gives CDR1 MNHEY, CDR2 SMNVEV (reference sequence). Trimming left V 1 base short and J 0 bases short, with 13 bases between. The CDR3 loop reads CASSLFLGTYSYEQYF. CDR3 DNA sequence: TGTGCCAGCAGTTTATTTCTCGGGACATACTCCTACGAGCAGTACTTC.

The chain joins TRBV30 to TRBJ2-7; D may be TRBD2 (7 bases). This CDR3 spans 13 amino acids. Trimming stripped 1 base from V and 2 bases from J, with 9 bases between. Germline values: CDR1 GTSNPN, CDR2 SVGIG (reference sequence). CDR3 region: CAWSEGGTYEQYF. CDR3 in DNA: TGTGCCTGGAGTGAGGGGGGGACCTACGAGCAGTACTTC.

This clonotype came up many times. CDR3 protein: CAISEHSSGNTIYF. In DNA form, the CDR3 reads TGTGCCATCAGCGAACATAGCTCTGGAAACACCATATATTTT. V usage is TRBV10-3 and J usage is TRBJ1-3; D remains unclear. This CDR3 region has 14 residues. Germline V CDR1 and CDR2: ENHRY, SYGVKD. V was trimmed by 6 bases and J by 0 bases, leaving 9 bases between them.

This chain joins TRBV9 and TRBJ1-4; D is perhaps TRBD1 (5 bases). CDR1 and CDR2 from the germline V gene are SGDLS and YYNGEE. The V and J ends lost 3 bases and 1 base respectively, with 10 bases between them. The CDR3 runs 15 residues. The CDR3 reads CASSAGIGTNEKLFF. The CDR3 DNA reads as TGTGCCAGCAGCGCAGGGATTGGAACTAATGAAAAACTGTTTTTT.

This clonotype was seen ten or more times. The genes are TRBV30 and TRBJ2-6; D unresolved. CDR1 is GTSNPN, CDR2 SVGIG, per germline (reference sequence). The CDR3 sequence is 13 residues long. V was trimmed by 0 bases and J by 3 bases, leaving 3 bases between them. The CDR3 reads CAWSVGGANVLTF. CDR3 nucleotide sequence: TGTGCCTGGAGTGTCGGTGGGGCCAACGTCCTGACTTTC.

This clonotype was seen more than once but under ten times. V and J are TRBV20-1 and TRBJ2-1; TRBD2 matches at 12 bases. The junction had 6 bases not matched to a gene; V was cut back by 2 bases and J by 7 bases. Per the germline V gene, CDR1 is DFQATT and CDR2 is SNEGSKA (reference sequence). The CDR3 sequence is 15 residues long. CDR3 nucleotide sequence: TGCAGTGCTAGACCGGGACTAGCGGGTACTAATGAGCAGTTCTTC. It encodes CSARPGLAGTNEQFF.

The chain uses TRBV5-6 and TRBJ2-2; no firm D call. The CDR3 covers 16 residues. CDR1 and CDR2 from the germline V gene are SGHDT and YYEEEE. The germline V and J ends were trimmed by 0 bases and 0 bases, with 9 bases remaining between them. The CDR3 loop is CASSLVGQANTGELFF. The CDR3 nucleotides read TGTGCCAGCAGCTTGGTTGGTCAGGCGAACACCGGGGAGCTGTTTTTT.

This clonotype was seen more than once but under ten times. The CDR3, as DNA: TGTGCCAGCAGTGGATTCGGCGGGCAAGAGACCCAGTACTTC. It specifies CASSGFGGQETQYF. V and J are TRBV25-1 and TRBJ2-5; the D gene is possibly TRBD2 (5 bases). The CDR3 is 14 residues long. Germline V lookup: CDR1 MGHDK, CDR2 SYGVNS. Deletions cut 4 bases from V and 2 bases from J, with 11 bases between.

This clonotype showed up many times. The chain is built from TRBV6-1 and TRBJ2-2; 11 bases are a match to TRBD2. V lost 4 bases and J lost 7; bases outside the gene matches: 8. CDR1 MNHNS and CDR2 SASEGT come from the germline V gene. CDR3 length: 16 amino acids. The CDR3: CASSAQLAGDNGELFF. The CDR3 DNA is TGTGCCAGCAGTGCCCAACTAGCGGGAGATAACGGGGAGCTGTTTTTT.

This clonotype has just a few counts. This chain uses TRBV12-3 or TRBV12-4 with TRBJ2-1; TRBD2 matches 7 bases. There are 17 residues in the CDR3. V trimming: 2 bases; J trimming: 5 bases; junction bases outside the gene matches: 12. The CDR3 loop reads CASSLMGSKRGDNEQFF. Here the CDR3 DNA reads TGTGCCAGCAGTTTAATGGGGAGTAAGCGGGGTGACAATGAGCAGTTCTTC.

This clonotype was counted a few times. The chain recombines TRBV5-1 with TRBJ2-1, with TRBD2 matching over 8 bases. This CDR3 spans 17 amino acids. CDR1 is SGHRS, CDR2 YFSETQ, per germline. V lost 0 bases to trimming and J lost 7 bases; unmatched junction nucleotides: 12. The CDR3 sequence is CASSLVSGKASGNEQFF. In DNA form, the CDR3 reads TGCGCCAGCAGCTTGGTTAGCGGGAAGGCCTCAGGGAATGAGCAGTTCTTC.

This chain connects TRBV11-3 to TRBJ2-3, with TRBD2 matching 11 bases. Germline assignment: CDR1 SGHNT and CDR2 YENEEA. V gave up 4 bases and J gave up 4 bases; unmatched junction bases: 7. The CDR3 sequence is 16 residues long. CDR3 loop: CASSSPGTSGADTQYF. CDR3 bases: TGTGCCAGCAGCTCGCCCGGGACTAGCGGAGCAGATACGCAGTATTTT. Full variable domain (remainder filled in from reference TRBV11-3 and TRBJ2-3): EAGVVQSPRYKIIEKKQPVAFWCNPISGHNTLYWYLQNLGQGPELLIRYENEEAVDDSQLPKDRFSAERLKGVDSTLKIQPAELGDSAVYLCASSSPGTSGADTQYFGPGTRLTVL.

A few counts support this clonotype. This CDR3 is CASSQGWETQYF. The DNA of the CDR3 is TGTGCCAGCAGCCAGGGTTGGGAGACCCAGTACTTC. The chain combines TRBV7-2 with TRBJ2-5; a weak D match, TRBD1 (5 bases). The CDR3 sequence is 12 residues long. V was trimmed by 5 bases and J by 5 bases, leaving 9 bases between them. Germline assignment: CDR1 SGHTA and CDR2 FQGNSA.

In this sample, this clonotype turned up a few times. The CDR3 coding sequence is TGTGCCAGCAGTTACTCGAGTAGTCCGGGGGCTGAAGCTTTCTTT. Residues: CASSYSSSPGAEAFF. This chain uses TRBV6-5 with TRBJ1-1, with D possibly being TRBD1 (5 bases). The CDR3 spans 15 residues. V was shortened by 0 bases and J by 6 bases, with 14 bases between the two germline ends. The germline V gene encodes CDR1 MNHEY and CDR2 SVGAGI.

J is TRBJ2-3 and V is TRBV2; D is ambiguous. The CDR3 runs 14 residues. The germline CDR1 and CDR2 sequences are SNHLY and FYNNEI. V dropped 4 bases and J dropped 2 bases, with 10 bases sitting between them. The CDR3 here is CASSVLRPTDTQYF. The CDR3 DNA follows: TGTGCCAGCAGTGTCTTGCGGCCCACAGATACGCAGTATTTT.

The chain is built from TRBV7-3 and TRBJ2-1, with 12 bases fitting TRBD2. The CDR3 covers 17 residues. CDR1 and CDR2 from the germline V gene are SGHTA and FQGTGA. V was pared by 4 bases and J by 6 bases, with 10 bases of the junction left unmatched. CDR3 amino acids: CASSSQPGLAGFNEQFF. Here the CDR3 DNA reads TGTGCCAGCAGCTCGCAACCCGGACTAGCGGGATTCAATGAGCAGTTCTTC.

This chain links TRBV9 with TRBJ1-3; 7 nucleotides agree with TRBD1. CDR1 SGDLS and CDR2 YYNGEE come from the germline V gene. V dropped 4 bases and J dropped 0; count of bases not matched to a gene: 4. The CDR3 runs to 15 residues. Written as DNA, the CDR3 is TGTGCCAGCAGCCATGCAGGGGGCTCTGGAAACACCATATATTTT. This codes for CASSHAGGSGNTIYF.

The genes are TRBV4-3 and TRBJ2-3; 9 bases are shared with TRBD1. The CDR3 consists of 16 residues. Germline V gene lookup returns CDR1 LGHNA and CDR2 YSLEER. Trimming removed 2 bases from V and 0 bases from J; junction bases left unmatched: 3. The CDR3 coding sequence is TGCGCCAGCAGCCAACGGGACAGGGCTAGCACAGATACGCAGTATTTT. Amino acids: CASSQRDRASTDTQYF.

DNA for the CDR3: TGTGCCTGGAGTGAGACGGGGAACACTGAAGCTTTCTTT. This codes for CAWSETGNTEAFF. The rearrangement uses TRBV30 and TRBJ1-1; D is unresolved. Deletions cut 1 base from V and 1 base from J, with 7 bases between. The CDR3 has 13 amino acids. CDR1 and CDR2 (germline): GTSNPN, SVGIG (reference sequence).

The chain recombines TRBV24-1 with TRBJ2-1; 7 bases map to TRBD1. The CDR3 consists of 14 residues. The germline V gene encodes CDR1 KGHDR and CDR2 SFDVKD. The V segment lost 9 bases and the J segment 4 bases; nucleotides outside the gene matches: 8. The CDR3, as DNA: TGTGCCACCTCTGAGGGGGCCCCATACAATGAGCAGTTCTTC. Translating gives CATSEGAPYNEQFF.

This clonotype showed up just a few times. The rearrangement uses TRBV6-5 and TRBJ2-1; 14 bases line up with TRBD2. Germline CDR1 MNHEY, CDR2 SVGAGI. This CDR3 is 16 amino acids long. With 2 bases clipped from V and 6 bases from J, the junction kept 3 bases outside the gene matches. CDR3 region: CASSYPGLAGVNEQFF. Written as DNA, the CDR3 is TGTGCCAGCAGTTACCCGGGACTAGCGGGAGTCAATGAGCAGTTCTTC.

This clonotype was observed a handful of times. The V and J genes are TRBV12-3 or TRBV12-4 and TRBJ2-1; TRBD2 matches 10 bases. V gave up 6 bases and J gave up 1 base; unmatched junction bases: 6. The CDR3 sequence is 16 residues long. CDR3 bases: TGTGCCAGCAGCCCTAGCGGGAGAAGGTCCTACAATGAGCAGTTCTTC. It yields the protein CASSPSGRRSYNEQFF.

The chain employs TRBV4-2 and TRBJ2-4, with D possibly being TRBD2 (5 bases). Germline-derived CDR1 and CDR2 are LGHNA and YNFKEQ. V gave up 6 bases and J gave up 2 bases, with 23 bases separating them. CDR3 length equals 18 residues. CDR3 protein: CASRTSPLGVGSKNIQYF. DNA of the CDR3: TGTGCCAGCAGAACAAGTCCCCTCGGGGTCGGGTCCAAAAACATTCAGTACTTC.

Only a few counts were recorded for this clonotype. The chain uses TRBV4-2 and TRBJ2-7; D possibly matches TRBD1 or TRBD2 (5 bases each). The CDR3 consists of 14 residues. Between the trimmed V and J ends, which lost 4 bases and 3 bases, there was a span of 13 bases. Germline lookup yields CDR1 LGHNA and CDR2 YNFKEQ. The chain's CDR3 is CASSPAGTLYEQYF. The CDR3, as DNA: TGTGCCAGCAGCCCGGCCGGGACCCTCTACGAGCAGTACTTC.

This clonotype showed up just a few times. The genes are TRBV29-1 and TRBJ1-1; D is unclear. The ends were cut back, 0 bases at V and 7 bases at J, with 9 bases in the middle. The CDR3 extends over 12 amino acids. The germline gives CDR1 SQVTM, CDR2 ANQGSEA. In DNA form, the CDR3 reads TGCAGCGTTGAAGAATGGAGGGATGAAGCTTTCTTT. It encodes CSVEEWRDEAFF.

This clonotype has a handful of counts. The gene calls are TRBV2 and TRBJ2-1; D possibly matches TRBD1 or TRBD2 (5 bases each). The ends were cut back, 9 bases at V and 4 bases at J, with 10 bases in the middle. This CDR3 has 12 amino acids. The germline CDR1 and CDR2 sequences are SNHLY and FYNNEI. Written as DNA, the CDR3 is TGTGCCAGAGGGACGGTTTACAATGAGCAGTTCTTC. Amino acid sequence: CARGTVYNEQFF.